This T cell receptor beta chain was captured in a study of CD8 T cell repertoires and HIV-1 epitope variants. About the research overall: Epitopes were three Gag families plus Nef HW9 and YT9.

Concerning this clone itself: The antigen is not known.

Produced via immunoSEQ multiplex PCR; TCRdb's table is partial and in-frame only. The repertoire holds about 4,600 clones, with approximately 65% as singletons. There are 14 residues in the CDR3. From germline, CDR1 is SNHLY and CDR2 FYNNEI. J gave up 7 bases and V 3 bases, and 6 bases lay outside the gene matches. Sequencing was carried out using cultured CD8+ T cells derived from PBMCs. The chain links TRBV2 to TRBJ2-4, with 7 nucleotides matching TRBD1. The receptor comes from a male donor with HIV. CDR3 nucleotides: TGTGCCAGCAGTGATGGACAGGACTCGAACATTCAGTACTTC. This encodes CASSDGQDSNIQYF.